These 21 T cell receptor beta chains came from one sample sequenced in a study of CD8 T cells in Susac syndrome. Random hexamers were used to reverse transcribe the RNA input (about 0.45 to 1 ug). TCRdb reanalysed the immunoSEQ multiplex PCR reads using MiXCR and keeps one entry per CDR3 protein. The sample lists 65,000 to 90,000 distinct CDR3 sequences, about 95% occurring once. The sample was CD8+ T cells from PBMCs. The receptors were gathered from a human donor with multiple sclerosis.

This CDR3 reads CASSESLQGPAYEQYF. DNA for the CDR3: TGCGCCAGCAGTGAGTCGTTGCAGGGACCTGCCTACGAGCAGTACTTC. The V call is TRBV10-2, the J call TRBJ2-7; D possibly uses TRBD1 or TRBD2 (5 bases each). Trimming removed 0 bases at V and 2 bases at J, with 14 bases between. This CDR3 spans 16 amino acids. Germline V gene data show CDR1 as WSHSY and CDR2 as SAAADI.

The genes are TRBV19 and TRBJ1-1; TRBD1 matches 10 bases. Germline V gene sequence: CDR1 LNHDA, CDR2 SQIVND (reference sequence). This CDR3 comprises 16 residues. Losses at the gene ends were 5 bases for V and 3 bases for J; bases not matched to a gene: 9. CDR3 region: CASSAIRQGAYTEAFF. The DNA for the CDR3 is TGTGCCAGTAGTGCAATTCGACAGGGGGCTTACACTGAAGCTTTCTTT.

This rearrangement joins TRBV4-1 to TRBJ2-5, with D perhaps matching TRBD2 (5 bases). V lost 0 bases, J lost 5 bases, and 10 bases lay in between. This CDR3 is 14 amino acids long. Germline CDR1 is MGHRA and CDR2 is YSYEKL. DNA for the CDR3: TGCGCCAGCAGCCAAGATGATAGCGTGGAGACCCAGTACTTC. Its translation is CASSQDDSVETQYF.

This clonotype was picked up one time. This chain connects TRBV4-1 to TRBJ2-5; no clear D. Germline assignment: CDR1 MGHRA and CDR2 YSYEKL. V lost 1 base and J 2 bases, leaving 14 bases between the germline ends. This CDR3 is built from 16 residues. The CDR3 nucleotides read TGCGCCAGCAGCCAAGGGTTAAGGAGACGACAAGAGACCCAGTACTTC. Translating it yields CASSQGLRRRQETQYF.

J is TRBJ2-7 and V is TRBV7-9, with D perhaps TRBD2 (7 bases). From germline, CDR1 is SEHNR and CDR2 FQNEAQ (reference sequence). V was shortened by 3 bases and J by 3 bases, with 15 bases between the two germline ends. The CDR3 sequence is 15 residues long. As DNA, the CDR3 is TGTGCCAGCAGCTTCGGGGCGGGGGCAGACTACGAGCAGTACTTC. It is translated as CASSFGAGADYEQYF.

The chain combines TRBV19 with TRBJ2-1; 11 bases line up with TRBD2. Germline V gene data show CDR1 as LNHDA and CDR2 as SQIVND (reference sequence). V dropped 3 bases and J dropped 0; count of bases not matched to a gene: 1. There are 16 residues in the CDR3. CDR3 DNA sequence: TGTGCCAGTAGTATGGGACTAGCGGACTCCTACAATGAGCAGTTCTTC. Translating it yields CASSMGLADSYNEQFF.

CDR3 DNA sequence: TGTGCCAGCCGTGGGGCCGTGGAAGAGACCCAGTACTTC. It encodes CASRGAVEETQYF. The rearrangement joins TRBV19 to TRBJ2-5, with a possible D match to TRBD1 (5 bases). Trimming pared 9 bases from V and 3 bases from J, leaving 14 bases between. This CDR3 has 13 amino acids. Germline V gives CDR1 LNHDA, CDR2 SQIVND (reference sequence).

This rearrangement joins TRBV5-1 to TRBJ2-1; either TRBD1 or TRBD2 may fit D (6 bases each). The CDR3 length is 18 residues. CDR1 and CDR2 (germline): SGHRS, YFSETQ. V dropped 0 bases and J dropped 7 bases, with 23 bases sitting between them. The chain's CDR3 is CASSLDQGRTLRTNEQFF. As DNA, the CDR3 is TGCGCCAGCAGCTTGGACCAGGGGAGGACTTTGAGGACAAATGAGCAGTTCTTC.

The chain uses TRBV19 and TRBJ2-2; D remains unclear. CDR3 length equals 13 residues. Per the germline V gene, CDR1 is LNHDA and CDR2 is SQIVND (reference sequence). Trimming removed 5 bases from V and 8 bases from J, with 12 bases in between. The CDR3 sequence: CASSVSEPGELFF. The DNA for the CDR3 is TGTGCCAGTAGTGTAAGCGAGCCGGGGGAGCTGTTTTTT.

This rearrangement joins TRBV25-1 to TRBJ2-7; possibly TRBD1 or TRBD2 for D (5 bases each). Germline values: CDR1 MGHDK, CDR2 SYGVNS. V dropped 9 bases and J dropped 3 bases, with 15 bases sitting between them. There are 13 residues in the CDR3. DNA of the CDR3: TGTGCCAGTACCGGGACGGAAAACTACGAGCAGTACTTC. Protein sequence: CASTGTENYEQYF.

This chain links TRBV19 with TRBJ2-2, with 10 bases aligning to TRBD2. Looked up from germline, CDR1 is LNHDA and CDR2 is SQIVND (reference sequence). With V trimmed by 5 bases and J by 8 bases, 8 bases remained unmatched. The CDR3 consists of 15 residues. Here the CDR3 reads CASSQREGRSGELFF. Written as DNA, the CDR3 is TGTGCCAGTAGTCAGCGGGAGGGTCGTTCGGGGGAGCTGTTTTTT.

The rearrangement links TRBV5-1 to TRBJ1-1; D gene unclear. Trimming pared 5 bases from V and 2 bases from J, leaving 10 bases between. CDR3 length: 13 residues. Germline V gene sequence: CDR1 SGHRS, CDR2 YFSETQ. The CDR3 DNA is TGCGCCAGCAGTCCTGCTTCCAACACTGAAGCTTTCTTT. As protein: CASSPASNTEAFF.

J is TRBJ2-7 and V is TRBV6-2 or TRBV6-3; no clear D gene. CDR1 is MNHEY and CDR2 is SVGEGT in the germline V gene. Trimming stripped 5 bases from V and 2 bases from J, with 13 bases between. The CDR3 consists of 14 residues. The CDR3 loop reads CASSPRAAAYEQYF. DNA of the CDR3: TGTGCCAGCAGTCCAAGGGCGGCCGCCTACGAGCAGTACTTC.

J is TRBJ2-5 and V is TRBV3-1, with 9 bases fitting TRBD2. Germline V gene lookup returns CDR1 LGHDT and CDR2 YNNKEL (reference sequence). J gave up 2 bases and V 0 bases, and 13 bases lay outside the gene matches. The CDR3 runs 19 residues. The CDR3, as DNA: TGTGCCAGCAGCCAAGATGGCCCCGGATCTAGCGGGAATCAAGAGACCCAGTACTTC. Translated: CASSQDGPGSSGNQETQYF.

This chain connects TRBV4-3 to TRBJ1-2, with D unclear. CDR1 is LGHNA, CDR2 YSLEER, per germline. V lost 1 base, J lost 2 bases, and 11 bases lay in between. CDR3 size: 15 residues. The CDR3 bases are TGCGCCAGCAGCCAAGCGTGGCCTCAGAACTATGGCTACACCTTC. Translating gives CASSQAWPQNYGYTF.

The chain combines TRBV6-5 with TRBJ2-7, with D possibly being TRBD2 (6 bases). The V gene lost 0 bases and the J gene lost 7 bases, with 16 bases spanning the gap. Germline V gene sequence: CDR1 MNHEY, CDR2 SVGAGI. This CDR3 contains 15 residues. The DNA for the CDR3 is TGTGCCAGCAGTTACTCGAAAGGGCTAGGGAGGGAGCAGTACTTC. Translation gives CASSYSKGLGREQYF.

The chain has TRBV5-1 and TRBJ1-1, with D tentatively TRBD1 (6 bases). V was shortened by 5 bases and J by 6 bases, with 11 bases between the two germline ends. The CDR3 sequence is 12 residues long. Per the germline V gene, CDR1 is SGHRS and CDR2 is YFSETQ. The CDR3 spells CASRGGLAEAFF. The CDR3 region has the DNA TGCGCCAGCAGAGGGGGTTTAGCTGAAGCTTTCTTT.

The chain uses TRBV9 and TRBJ1-5, with unresolved D. Between the trimmed V and J ends, which lost 0 bases and 1 base, there was a span of 5 bases. CDR1 SGDLS and CDR2 YYNGEE come from the germline V gene. CDR3 size: 14 residues. The CDR3: CASSVALSNQPQHF. The CDR3 DNA follows: TGTGCCAGCAGCGTAGCTCTGAGCAATCAGCCCCAGCATTTT.

CDR3 region: CASSLNFLGTGGTDTQYF. The CDR3 region has the DNA TGTGCCAGCAGCTTAAATTTCCTCGGGACAGGGGGGACAGATACGCAGTATTTT. V is TRBV7-2 and J is TRBJ2-3, with 11 bases matching TRBD1. The CDR3 loop spans 18 amino acids. The germline V gene encodes CDR1 SGHTA and CDR2 FQGNSA. The V gene end was trimmed by 2 bases and the J gene end by 3 bases; junction bases not matched to a gene: 10.

The chain couples TRBV13 to TRBJ2-4; TRBD1 matches at 10 bases. Germline CDR1 is PRHDT and CDR2 is FYEKMQ (reference sequence). Germline trimming cut 4 bases from V and 4 bases from J; bases unmatched to any gene: 1. This CDR3 has 14 amino acids. The CDR3 DNA reads as TGTGCCAGCAGCTCGGGACAGGGGAAAAACATTCAGTACTTC. It specifies CASSSGQGKNIQYF.

The J gene is TRBJ2-1, the V gene TRBV11-2; no definite D call. Germline V lookup: CDR1 SGHAT, CDR2 FQNNGV. This CDR3 is 15 amino acids long. Trimming stripped 5 bases from V and 0 bases from J, with 11 bases between. Here the CDR3 reads CASSEKYASYNEQFF. The CDR3, as DNA: TGTGCCAGCAGCGAGAAGTATGCCTCCTACAATGAGCAGTTCTTC. Filled out from reference TRBV11-2 and TRBJ2-1, the complete variable domain reads EAGVAQSPRYKIIEKRQSVAFWCNPISGHATLYWYQQILGQGPKLLIQFQNNGVVDDSQLPKDRFSAERLKGVDSTLKIQPAKLEDSAVYLCASSEKYASYNEQFFGPGTRLTVL.